These T cell receptor beta chains were read from a single sample in a study of identical twins. One entry per CDR3 protein, called by TCRdb with MiXCR from the 5' RACE reads. Of about 790,000 distinct CDR3 sequences in the sample, 15% to 20% were seen once. These same records also appear under a second study, on T cells expressing NK-cell markers.

Sequenced: PBMCs. The receptors stem from a woman aged 18 to 35 in good health. The CDR3 runs from the conserved cysteine through the conserved F or W. Fields, in order: D gene, clone size, V gene, J gene, CDR3 protein, CDR3 DNA. The D gene is left open where the match is weak. Clone size is stated in some rows and not others, as once, few, many or a class when expanded.

D: .
size: few
V: TRBV7-6
J: TRBJ2-6
CDR3: CASSLEHTRSGANVLTF
DNA: TGTGCCAGCAGCTTAGAGCACACTCGCTCTGGGGCCAACGTCCTGACTTTC

D: .
size: few
V: TRBV30
J: TRBJ1-2
CDR3: CAWRIGGLGYTF
DNA: TGTGCCTGGAGAATTGGAGGTCTAGGCTACACCTTC

D: .
size: many
V: TRBV5-1
J: TRBJ1-1
CDR3: CASSLNTGLNTEAFF
DNA: TGCGCCAGCAGCCTAAATACAGGGTTGAACACTGAAGCTTTCTTT

D: .
size: few
V: TRBV20-1
J: TRBJ1-1
CDR3: CSAPKLDSYTEAFF
DNA: TGCAGTGCACCTAAACTCGACAGCTACACTGAAGCTTTCTTT

D: TRBD1
size: .
V: TRBV20-1
J: TRBJ2-2
CDR3: CSARDLRQGVITGELFF
DNA: TGCAGTGCTAGAGATCTTAGGCAGGGGGTGATCACCGGGGAGCTGTTTTTT

D: .
size: few
V: TRBV7-8
J: TRBJ1-2
CDR3: CASSLDLAGYTF
DNA: TGTGCCAGCAGCTTGGATTTGGCTGGCTACACCTTC

D: .
size: .
V: TRBV5-1
J: TRBJ2-1
CDR3: CASSPLGSEYNEQFF
DNA: TGCGCCAGCAGCCCGCTGGGTTCGGAATACAATGAGCAGTTCTTC

D: TRBD1
size: .
V: TRBV20-1
J: TRBJ1-1
CDR3: CSASETGMTEAFF
DNA: TGCAGTGCTAGCGAGACAGGGATGACTGAAGCTTTCTTT

D: TRBD2
size: few
V: TRBV12-3/TRBV12-4
J: TRBJ2-7
CDR3: CASSLVYSLAGGATYEQYF
DNA: TGTGCCAGCAGTTTAGTCTATAGCCTAGCGGGGGGAGCAACCTACGAGCAGTACTTC

D: .
size: .
V: TRBV20-1
J: TRBJ1-6
CDR3: CSARATQGFYNSPLHF
DNA: TGCAGTGCTAGAGCGACACAGGGCTTCTATAATTCACCCCTCCACTTT

D: TRBD2
size: .
V: TRBV5-1
J: TRBJ2-5
CDR3: CASSTGTSKETQYF
DNA: TGCGCCAGCAGCACCGGGACTAGCAAGGAGACCCAGTACTTC

D: .
size: few
V: TRBV5-8
J: TRBJ1-4
CDR3: CASSLGSATNEKLFF
DNA: TGTGCCAGCAGCTTGGGCAGTGCAACTAATGAAAAACTGTTTTTT

D: .
size: .
V: TRBV5-1
J: TRBJ1-2
CDR3: CASSSYLGVNYGYTF
DNA: TGCGCCAGCAGCTCTTATCTCGGAGTTAACTATGGCTACACCTTC

D: .
size: .
V: TRBV4-3
J: TRBJ2-5
CDR3: CASRPNIGPPPGTQYF
DNA: TGCGCCAGCAGACCCAACATAGGGCCTCCCCCTGGGACCCAGTACTTC